This TCR beta chain emerged from a study of blood T cell repertoires in COVID-19 (dated by TCRdb to 2020 to 2021). Regarding the study in general: Samples from collaborators originated in the United States, Italy and Spain and spanned both the acute and convalescent phases of COVID-19. Where HLA class I and class II types were available, the types were taken from metadata supplied by the sample provider, not from assay-based typing. Sample metadata almost always included a de-identified subject ID, COVID-19 status, age in years and sex. The prospective study material was composed of cDNA or gDNA derived from T cells, B-cell-depleted T cells, or PBMCs. The dataset comprised deeply sampled blood TCRbeta repertoires from subjects exposed to, actively infected with, or recovered from COVID-19. The samples were drawn from the first 160 participants of the ongoing ImmuneRACE study and from about 1,200 subjects provided by 6 global collaborators. The repertoires were made available in a free public database intended to serve as a resource for research on the immune response to SARS-CoV-2. Findings and caveats that apply to the study as a whole: The amount of clinical and demographic metadata varied by source and participant and was provided uncurated.

TCRbeta CDR3 regions were amplified from genomic DNA using the immunoSEQ Assay, a bias-controlled multiplex PCR. Per the original workflow: The number of nucleated cells in each sample was estimated from the amplification of reference gene primers within the assay. To quantify the absolute abundance of each unique TCRbeta CDR3 rearrangement, sequence reads were collapsed and filtered. Productive Simpson clonality was computed per sample as the square root of Simpson's diversity index over productive rearrangements. Not all clones reach the TCRdb copy of this immuneACCESS table, which keeps in-frame sequences only. Checked studies attribute under half of the gap to unresolved V genes and leave the rest unexplained. V and J calls and clone size are given by that table; D and trimming were obtained from the DNA. The sample table holds 130,000 to 150,000 clones, of which roughly nine tenths were seen once. About 4.1% of the sample belongs to the ten largest clones.

Remarks on this clone: Its recognized antigen is unknown. Base qualities are not at hand, and no much larger clone is one base apart.

The CDR3 measures 17 amino acids from cysteine to phenylalanine. CDR3 DNA only is kept here, 51 bases in frame from base 1. According to the germline V gene, CDR1 reads MNHNS and CDR2 reads SASEGT. V loses 4 bases at its end and J loses 3 bases; junction bases beyond the gene matches: 12. Participants in the prospective study were aged about 18 to 90 years, lived in some 24 United States geographic areas, and enrolled through a virtual design. In the prospective study, participants were assigned to cohorts based on the clinical history participants reported in a screening survey and a study questionnaire. Exposed participants were defined as having been in contact with someone with a PCR-confirmed or clinician-diagnosed COVID-19 case within 2 weeks of study entry. Each participant in the prospective study had whole blood, serum and a nasopharyngeal or oropharyngeal swab collected by mobile phlebotomists. Over a roughly 2-month period, participants in the prospective study had the option of providing additional blood draws and questionnaires. Blood samples from the prospective study were shipped frozen or at room temperature prior to DNA extraction.

The V and J genes are TRBV6-1 and TRBJ2-3; the junction holds 8 bases that match TRBD2. Sample: PBMCs or T cells enriched from blood (not recorded which). This clonotype was obtained from a woman in her thirties or forties who had been exposed to COVID-19. The sequence in DNA is TGTGCCAGCAGTGCCTCCTCCGGGACTAGACTAACAGATACGCAGTATTTT. Its translation reads: CASSASSGTRLTDTQYF.